One and the same sample provided the 23 T cell receptor beta chains below, sequenced in a study of cytomegalovirus exposure and HLA in healthy donors (dated by TCRdb to the late 2010s). Libraries were built with the immunoSEQ multiplex PCR assay. The multiplex PCR relied on a mix of 60 forward primers for TCR Vbeta segments and 13 reverse primers for TCR Jbeta segments. TCRdb limited this immuneACCESS table to in-frame rearrangements with V and J called. A share of clones is missing; checked studies link under half to unresolved V genes, and the rest is unexplained. This sample's listing comprises about 58,000 clones. Together, the top ten hold roughly 4% of the sample. Sequenced material: PBMCs. These receptors all come from a male donor in good health and CMV-seronegative.

The chain has TRBV6-4 and TRBJ2-1; the match to TRBD2 covers 8 bases. From germline, CDR1 is MRHNA and CDR2 SNTAGT. This CDR3 is built from 14 residues. Losses at the gene ends were 5 bases for V and 8 bases for J; bases not matched to a gene: 8. DNA of the CDR3: TGTGCCAGCAGTCGTAACGGGGGGGCAGATGAGCAGTTCTTC. Translated: CASSRNGGADEQFF.

The gene calls are TRBV30 and TRBJ2-7, with TRBD1 identical over 11 bases. V shed 4 bases and J 3 bases; nucleotides not matched to a gene: 8. The length of the CDR3 is 15 residues. The germline V gene has CDR1 GTSNPN and CDR2 SVGIG (reference sequence). CDR3 sequence: CAWIETGTGGYEQYF. The DNA of the CDR3 is TGTGCCTGGATCGAAACCGGGACAGGGGGCTACGAGCAGTACTTC.

The genes are TRBV5-1 and TRBJ1-1; no clear D gene. Trimming cost V 6 bases and J 1 base, with 10 bases left between them. Germline V gene sequence: CDR1 SGHRS, CDR2 YFSETQ. The CDR3 has 13 amino acids. The CDR3 sequence is CASTWGGNTEAFF. Here the CDR3 DNA reads TGCGCCAGCACCTGGGGAGGGAACACTGAAGCTTTCTTT. Looking up the rest from reference TRBV5-1 and TRBJ1-1 gives the full variable domain: KAGVTQTPRYLIKTRGQQVTLSCSPISGHRSVSWYQQTPGQGLQFLFEYFSETQRNKGNFPGRFSGRQFSNSRSEMNVSTLELGDSALYLCASTWGGNTEAFFGQGTRLTVV.

The chain combines TRBV28 with TRBJ1-1, with TRBD1 as a possible D gene (6 bases). The CDR3 has 17 residues. Trimming cost V 3 bases and J 0 bases, with 17 bases left between them. Germline-derived CDR1 and CDR2 are MDHEN and SYDVKM. The CDR3 region has the DNA TGTGCCAGCAGTTTCTCCGGGACACCCATAGTGAACACTGAAGCTTTCTTT. It encodes CASSFSGTPIVNTEAFF.

The chain links TRBV9 to TRBJ1-1; D is unresolved. The V and J ends lost 4 bases and 5 bases respectively, with 21 bases between them. In germline, CDR1 is SGDLS, CDR2 YYNGEE. The CDR3 runs 16 residues. The CDR3 region has the DNA TGTGCCAGCAGCATTCGACCGACAATCTCGGGGACTGAAGCTTTCTTT. This gives the protein CASSIRPTISGTEAFF.

Details on this clone: Other nucleotide sequences from this sample produce the same CDR3. The rearrangement links TRBV5-1 to TRBJ1-6; possible D gene TRBD1, 5 bases. This CDR3 has 16 amino acids. V lost 3 bases and J 6 bases, leaving 16 bases between the germline ends. The V gene's germline CDR1 is SGHRS and CDR2 YFSETQ. The CDR3 here is CASSSGGELPNSPLHF. As DNA, the CDR3 is TGCGCCAGCAGCTCGGGGGGGGAACTACCTAATTCACCCCTCCACTTT.

The chain has TRBV5-1 and TRBJ2-3, with 12 nucleotides matching TRBD2. CDR3 length equals 17 residues. Germline V lookup: CDR1 SGHRS, CDR2 YFSETQ. Trimming removed 3 bases from V and 2 bases from J; junction bases left unmatched: 7. In DNA, the CDR3 is TGCGCCAGCAGCTCGCTACTAGCGGGGGGTCACACAGATACGCAGTATTTT. It yields the protein CASSSLLAGGHTDTQYF.

The gene calls are TRBV5-1 and TRBJ1-5, with a possible D match to TRBD1 (5 bases). CDR1 is SGHRS and CDR2 is YFSETQ in the germline V gene. V was cut by 4 bases and J by 2 bases, with 16 bases left in between. This CDR3 has 16 residues. Written as DNA, the CDR3 is TGCGCCAGCAGCCAAGATGGGGCGTCGCGCAATCAGCCCCAGCATTTT. This translates into CASSQDGASRNQPQHF.

The V gene is TRBV5-1, the J gene TRBJ2-7; 10 positions agree with TRBD2. J lost 3 bases, V lost 4 bases, and 7 bases had no gene match. Germline lookup yields CDR1 SGHRS and CDR2 YFSETQ. The CDR3 loop spans 15 amino acids. CDR3 sequence reads: CASSPGLADDYEQYF. DNA of the CDR3: TGCGCCAGCAGCCCCGGACTAGCGGATGACTACGAGCAGTACTTC.

This chain links TRBV29-1 with TRBJ2-3; 9 nucleotides agree with TRBD2. Germline V CDR1 and CDR2: SQVTM, ANQGSEA. This CDR3 is 13 amino acids long. Trimming at V came to 7 bases and at J to 5 bases, leaving 7 bases not matched to a gene. The CDR3, as DNA: TGCAGCGGCAATAGCGGGAGTGTAGATACGCAGTATTTT. It encodes CSGNSGSVDTQYF.

The chain recombines TRBV7-9 with TRBJ2-2, with D tentatively TRBD2 (5 bases). V lost 5 bases and J 2 bases, leaving 12 bases between the germline ends. The V gene's germline CDR1 is SEHNR and CDR2 FQNEAQ (reference sequence). The CDR3 has 15 residues. Written as DNA, the CDR3 is TGTGCCAGCAGCCAGGCTGGGAGAAACACCGGGGAGCTGTTTTTT. This gives the protein CASSQAGRNTGELFF.

The CDR3 loop reads CASTFGQGRGETQYF. The CDR3 DNA is TGTGCCAGCACCTTCGGACAGGGAAGGGGAGAGACCCAGTACTTC. V gene TRBV7-2 combines with J gene TRBJ2-5; 8 positions match TRBD1. The ends lost 7 bases at V and 4 bases at J; junction bases unmatched: 11. CDR3 length: 15 residues. CDR1 is SGHTA, CDR2 FQGNSA, per germline.

This chain uses TRBV4-1 with TRBJ1-3; D gene unclear. The germline gives CDR1 MGHRA, CDR2 YSYEKL. The CDR3 runs 18 residues. The V end lost 3 bases, the J end lost 0 bases, and 18 bases lay between the germline ends. Written as DNA, the CDR3 is TGCGCCAGCAGCCATGCGGCCGACCGACGTACCTCTGGAAACACCATATATTTT. Residues: CASSHAADRRTSGNTIYF.

In regard to this clone: Other DNA sequences within the sample encode an identical CDR3. This chain uses TRBV7-2 with TRBJ2-6; D remains ambiguous. CDR1 SGHTA and CDR2 FQGNSA come from the germline V gene. The CDR3 has 15 residues. With 5 bases removed from V and 4 bases from J, the gap between germline ends came to 12 bases. CDR3 sequence (DNA): TGTGCCAGCAGCCCGGAGCGCTCGGGGGCCAACGTCCTGACTTTC. It specifies CASSPERSGANVLTF.

The chain has TRBV5-6 and TRBJ2-7; TRBD1 aligns across 8 bases. The CDR3 sequence is 17 residues long. Germline V CDR1 and CDR2: SGHDT, YYEEEE. J was trimmed by 5 bases and V by 3 bases; bases with no gene match: 16. The CDR3 DNA is TGTGCCAGCAGCTCCCTTGACAGGGGTGGGCGAAAGAACGAGCAGTACTTC. This sequence encodes CASSSLDRGGRKNEQYF. The entire variable domain, with the rest obtained from reference TRBV5-6 and TRBJ2-7, is as follows: DAGVTQSPTHLIKTRGQQVTLRCSPKSGHDTVSWYQQALGQGPQFIFQYYEEEERQRGNFPDRFSGHQFPNYSSELNVNALLLGDSALYLCASSSLDRGGRKNEQYFGPGTRLTVT.

The gene calls are TRBV6-6 and TRBJ1-6, with 9 bases that match TRBD1. The CDR3 totals 14 residues. Germline V CDR1 and CDR2: MNHNY, SVGAGI (reference sequence). The V gene end was trimmed by 7 bases and the J gene end by 9 bases; junction bases not matched to a gene: 7. The CDR3 sequence: CASNGQGFGSPLHF. CDR3 in DNA: TGTGCCAGCAATGGACAGGGGTTTGGTTCACCCCTCCACTTT.

The CDR3 sequence: CASSITDRTYNEQFF. The DNA for the CDR3 is TGTGCCAGCAGCATTACGGACAGGACGTACAATGAGCAGTTCTTC. The genes are TRBV7-2 and TRBJ2-1, with 7 bases aligning to TRBD1. This CDR3 is built from 15 residues. The J segment lost 4 bases and the V segment lost 5 bases, leaving 8 bases of the junction unmatched. The germline V gene encodes CDR1 SGHTA and CDR2 FQGNSA.

CDR3 loop: CAWRGRNTEAFF. The CDR3, as DNA: TGTGCCTGGAGGGGCAGGAACACTGAAGCTTTCTTT. The rearrangement uses TRBV30 and TRBJ1-1; D uncertain. Germline values: CDR1 GTSNPN, CDR2 SVGIG (reference sequence). CDR3 length: 12 residues. V was cut by 3 bases and J by 1 base, with 6 bases left in between.

The genes are TRBV7-8 and TRBJ2-7, with D possibly TRBD2 on 6 matching bases. V shed 5 bases and J shed 2 bases, with 16 bases lying between them. The CDR3 has 15 amino acids. CDR1 is SGHVS and CDR2 is FQNEAQ in the germline V gene. The CDR3: CASSVLADLAYEQYF. The CDR3 DNA is TGTGCCAGCAGCGTTTTAGCGGACCTCGCCTACGAGCAGTACTTC.

V and J are TRBV5-4 and TRBJ2-4; D is perhaps TRBD1 (6 bases). V was shortened by 2 bases and J by 0 bases, with 12 bases between the two germline ends. The germline CDR1 and CDR2 sequences are SGHNT and YYREEE (reference sequence). CDR3 size: 16 residues. The CDR3 sequence is CASSLQQGLAKNIQYF. The CDR3 DNA follows: TGTGCCAGCAGCTTACAACAGGGTCTAGCCAAAAACATTCAGTACTTC.

The chain joins TRBV5-8 to TRBJ1-2; D is perhaps TRBD1 (6 bases). The CDR3 sequence is 12 residues long. Deletions cut 2 bases from V and 10 bases from J, with 12 bases between. Germline lookup yields CDR1 SGHTS and CDR2 YDEGEE. The CDR3 sequence is CASSFTGRVYTF. For the CDR3, the DNA is TGTGCCAGCAGCTTTACAGGGAGGGTCTACACCTTC.

This chain joins TRBV28 and TRBJ2-5; TRBD1 aligns across 12 bases. The length of the CDR3 is 15 residues. V lost 10 bases, J lost 4 bases, and 10 bases stayed unmatched. Germline values: CDR1 MDHEN, CDR2 SYDVKM. CDR3 sequence (DNA): TGTGCCACCCAAGGGGGGGGACAGGGGGCAGAGACCCAGTACTTC. This translates into CATQGGGQGAETQYF.

The V gene is TRBV5-6, the J gene TRBJ2-5; D gene unclear. Germline V gene lookup returns CDR1 SGHDT and CDR2 YYEEEE. V lost 0 bases and J lost 0, with 6 bases in between. The CDR3 runs to 14 residues. In DNA form, the CDR3 reads TGTGCCAGCAGCTTGGCAGGCTACCAAGAGACCCAGTACTTC. Translation: CASSLAGYQETQYF.